The subject of this entry is one TCR beta chain. Time point indicated: pre-treatment sample, taken before nivolumab and TIL therapy. This specimen belongs to a study of TIL therapy for anti-PD-1-resistant metastatic lung cancer. The immunoSEQ assay was v3. Method: immunoSEQ multiplex PCR; TCRdb's copy keeps in-frame clones and lacks some. The data contain approximately 60,000 clones, roughly 77% of them singletons. Sample: blood, taken at baseline. This TCR was recovered from a person aged 25-85 years with non-small cell lung cancer.

CDR3 region: CATSEGTGGETQYF. Written as DNA, the CDR3 is TGTGCCACCAGCGAAGGCACGGGCGGGGAGACCCAGTACTTC. The chain carries TRBV15 and TRBJ2-5; tentative D call: TRBD2 (5 bases). V lost 5 bases and J lost 5, with 15 bases in between. This CDR3 spans 14 amino acids. Per germline, CDR1 LNHNV and CDR2 YYDKDF (reference sequence).